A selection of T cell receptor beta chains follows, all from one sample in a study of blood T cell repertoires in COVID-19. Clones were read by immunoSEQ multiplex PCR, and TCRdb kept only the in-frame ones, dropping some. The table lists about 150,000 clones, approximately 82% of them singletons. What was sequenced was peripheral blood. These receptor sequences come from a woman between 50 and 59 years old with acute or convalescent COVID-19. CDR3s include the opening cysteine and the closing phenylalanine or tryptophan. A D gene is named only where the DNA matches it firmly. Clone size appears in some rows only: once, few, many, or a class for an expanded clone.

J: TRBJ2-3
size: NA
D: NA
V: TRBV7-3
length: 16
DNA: TGTGCCAGCAGCCCGAACAGCCGGGACTCCTATGGTACGCAGTATTTT
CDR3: CASSPNSRDSYGTQYF

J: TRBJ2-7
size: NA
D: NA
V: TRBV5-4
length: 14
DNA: TGTGCCAGCAATTTCCGGGACTCTTCCTACGAGCAGTACTTC
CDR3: CASNFRDSSYEQYF

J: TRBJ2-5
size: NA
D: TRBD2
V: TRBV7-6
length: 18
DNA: TGTGCCAGCAGCTTAGGGAACGGGGCGGGAGCTCCTCGAGAGACCCAGTACTTC
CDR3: CASSLGNGAGAPRETQYF

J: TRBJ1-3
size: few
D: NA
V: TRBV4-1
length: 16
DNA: TGCGCCAGCAGCCACCCAGTCAGGGTCTCTGGAAACACCATATATTTT
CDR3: CASSHPVRVSGNTIYF

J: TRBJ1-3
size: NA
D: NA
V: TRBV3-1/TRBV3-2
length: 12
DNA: TGCGGGACTTCGAACTCTGGAAACACCATATATTTT
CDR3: CGTSNSGNTIYF

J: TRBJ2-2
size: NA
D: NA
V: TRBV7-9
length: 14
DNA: TGTGCCAGCAGCGCAGACAGTTCCACCGGGGAGCTGTTTTTT
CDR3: CASSADSSTGELFF

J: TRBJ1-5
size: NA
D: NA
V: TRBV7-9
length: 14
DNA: TGTGCCAGCAGCTTAGGGACTGGCGATCAGCCCCAGCATTTT
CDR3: CASSLGTGDQPQHF

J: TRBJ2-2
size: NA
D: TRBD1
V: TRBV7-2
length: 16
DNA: TGTGCCAGCAGCATCAACCGGGACAGGGGCGCCGGGGAGCTGTTTTTT
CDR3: CASSINRDRGAGELFF

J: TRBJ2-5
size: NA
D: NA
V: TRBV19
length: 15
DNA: TGTGCCAGTAGTATTGGGGACTCCTACCAAGAGACCCAGTACTTC
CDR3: CASSIGDSYQETQYF

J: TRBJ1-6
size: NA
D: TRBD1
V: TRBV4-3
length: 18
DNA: TGCGCCAGCAGCCAAGATCTCCCCTCTGGGACAGGGACCTCACCCCTCCACTTT
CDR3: CASSQDLPSGTGTSPLHF

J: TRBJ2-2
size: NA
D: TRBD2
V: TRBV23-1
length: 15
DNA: TGCGCCAGCATTTCCGGGAGGACGAACACCGGGGAGCTGTTTTTT
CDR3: CASISGRTNTGELFF

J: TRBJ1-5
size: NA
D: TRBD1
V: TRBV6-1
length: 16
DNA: TGTGCCAGCAGTGAAGACTGGACAGGGAAGAATCAGCCCCAGCATTTT
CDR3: CASSEDWTGKNQPQHF

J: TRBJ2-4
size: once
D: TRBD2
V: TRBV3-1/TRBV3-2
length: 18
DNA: TGTGCCAGCAGCCAGCTAGCGGGGGGGCCGGCAACCAAAAACATTCAGTACTTC
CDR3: CASSQLAGGPATKNIQYF

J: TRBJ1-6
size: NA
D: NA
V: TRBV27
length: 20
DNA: TGTGCCAGCATCCTACGCTTGGGCCACCGAGACCTCTCCTATAATTCACCCCTCCACTTT
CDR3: CASILRLGHRDLSYNSPLHF

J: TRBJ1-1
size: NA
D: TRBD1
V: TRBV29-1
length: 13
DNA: TGCAGCGCAGACAGGGACCTGAACACTGAAGCTTTCTTT
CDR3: CSADRDLNTEAFF

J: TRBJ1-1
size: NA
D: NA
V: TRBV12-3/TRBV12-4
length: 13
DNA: TGTGCCAGCAGCATTCTGGGGGGCACTGAAGCTTTCTTT
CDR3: CASSILGGTEAFF

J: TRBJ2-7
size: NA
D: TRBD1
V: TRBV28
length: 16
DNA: TGTGCCAGCGGGGGGACAGGGGGCATGAACTCCTACGAGCAGTACTTC
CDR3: CASGGTGGMNSYEQYF

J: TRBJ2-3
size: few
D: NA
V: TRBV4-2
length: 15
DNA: TGTGCCAGCAGCCCCCCATCGTCAGGGAGGGATACGCAGTATTTT
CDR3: CASSPPSSGRDTQYF

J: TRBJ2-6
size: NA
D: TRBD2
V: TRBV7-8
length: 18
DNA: TGTGCCAGCAGCTTAAGCCTAGCGGGAGTCTCAGGGGCCAACGTCCTGACTTTC
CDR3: CASSLSLAGVSGANVLTF

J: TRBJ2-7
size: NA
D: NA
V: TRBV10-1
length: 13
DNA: TGCGCCAGCAGTGGACCTCTGGGCCCCGAGCAGTACTTC
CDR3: CASSGPLGPEQYF

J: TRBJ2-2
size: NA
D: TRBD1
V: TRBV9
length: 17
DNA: TGTGCCAGCAGCCCCCAAACCGGGACAGGGGTTGCCGGGGAGCTGTTTTTT
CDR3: CASSPQTGTGVAGELFF

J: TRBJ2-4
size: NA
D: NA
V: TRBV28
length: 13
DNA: TGTGCCAGCAGTTTGGGGGAGGTGGGCATTCAGTACTTC
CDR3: CASSLGEVGIQYF

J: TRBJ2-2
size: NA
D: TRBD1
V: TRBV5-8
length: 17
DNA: TGTGCCAGCAGCCAAGTAATCGGGACAGTGAACACCGGGGAGCTGTTTTTT
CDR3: CASSQVIGTVNTGELFF

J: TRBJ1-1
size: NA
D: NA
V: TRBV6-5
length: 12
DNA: TGTGCCAGCAGAGACAATGGGGGGGCGGCTTTCTTT
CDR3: CASRDNGGAAFF

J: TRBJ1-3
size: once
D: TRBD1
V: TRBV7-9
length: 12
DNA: TGTGCCAGCAGCTTAGGCCAGGGGGCCATATATTTT
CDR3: CASSLGQGAIYF

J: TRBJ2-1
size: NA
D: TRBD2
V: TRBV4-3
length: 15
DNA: TGCGCCAGCAGCCAACGGTCGGGGCGGGGGGGCTGGCAGTTCTTC
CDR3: CASSQRSGRGGWQFF

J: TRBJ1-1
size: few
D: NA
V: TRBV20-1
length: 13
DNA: TGCAGTGCTAGTACAGGTCCGATTACTGAAGCTTTCTTT
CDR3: CSASTGPITEAFF

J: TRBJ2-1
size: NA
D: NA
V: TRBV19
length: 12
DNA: TGTGCCAGTAGAATAGGGGCGAAGGAGCAGTTCTTC
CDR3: CASRIGAKEQFF

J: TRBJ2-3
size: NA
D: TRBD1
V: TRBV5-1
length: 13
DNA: TGCGCCAGCAACACAGGGGCGGGCGATACGCAGTATTTT
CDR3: CASNTGAGDTQYF

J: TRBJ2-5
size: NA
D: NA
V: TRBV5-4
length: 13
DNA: TGTGCCAGCAGCTTGTTTCAGATAGAGACCCAGTACTTC
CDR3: CASSLFQIETQYF

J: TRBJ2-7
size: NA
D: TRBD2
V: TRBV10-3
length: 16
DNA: TGTGCCATCAGGCCGGGACTAGCGGGAGTAGTGGAAGAGCAGTACTTC
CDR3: CAIRPGLAGVVEEQYF

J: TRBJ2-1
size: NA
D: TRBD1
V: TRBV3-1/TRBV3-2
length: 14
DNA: TGTGCCAGCAGCCTAACTACAGGGGGCGGTGAGCAGTTCTTC
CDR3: CASSLTTGGGEQFF

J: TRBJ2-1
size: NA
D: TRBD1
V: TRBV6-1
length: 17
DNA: TGTGCCAGCAGTGTGAAGGGATGGGGACAGGGGTACAATGAGCAGTTCTTC
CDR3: CASSVKGWGQGYNEQFF

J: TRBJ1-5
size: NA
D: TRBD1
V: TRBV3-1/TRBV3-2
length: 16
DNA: TGTGCCAGCAGCCAAGGGACAGGGAGTCGCAATCAGCCCCAGCATTTT
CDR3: CASSQGTGSRNQPQHF

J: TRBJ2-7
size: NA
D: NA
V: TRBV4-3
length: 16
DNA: TGCGCCAGCAGCCAGCGACTAGTTAGTGACACCTACGAGCAGTACTTC
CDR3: CASSQRLVSDTYEQYF

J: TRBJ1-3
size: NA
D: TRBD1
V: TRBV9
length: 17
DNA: TGTGCCAGCAGCGCCTATGGAGGGGGCCGAGCGGGAAACACCATATATTTT
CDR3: CASSAYGGGRAGNTIYF

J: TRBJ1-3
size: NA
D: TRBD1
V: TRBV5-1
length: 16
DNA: TGCGCCAGCAGCTTGGGGCTACAGGGGGCTGGAAACACCATATATTTT
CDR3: CASSLGLQGAGNTIYF

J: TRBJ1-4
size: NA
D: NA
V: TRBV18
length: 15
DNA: TGTGCCAGCTCAAATCGAAAGGGGGTATCTGAAAAACTGTTTTTT
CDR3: CASSNRKGVSEKLFF

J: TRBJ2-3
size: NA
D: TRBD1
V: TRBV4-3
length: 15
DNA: TGCGCCAGCAGCCAGAGGACAGGAAGCACAGATACGCAGTATTTT
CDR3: CASSQRTGSTDTQYF